The 17 T cell receptor beta chains given below trace back to one sample, sequenced in a study of blood T cell repertoires in COVID-19. Using immunoSEQ multiplex PCR, the repertoire was profiled, and TCRdb retains in-frame clones only, with some absent. Here the sample spans approximately 71,000 clones, less than 95% being singletons. Sequencing was performed on peripheral blood. Receptor source: a woman aged 18-29 years with acute or convalescent COVID-19.

The rearrangement links TRBV30 to TRBJ1-2; 8 bases are a match to TRBD1. CDR1 and CDR2 (germline): GTSNPN, SVGIG (reference sequence). Germline trimming cut 1 base from V and 0 bases from J; bases unmatched to any gene: 10. This CDR3 has 17 residues. CDR3: CAWSDPRQGRANYGYTF. The CDR3 DNA is TGTGCCTGGAGTGACCCAAGACAGGGGAGAGCTAACTATGGCTACACCTTC. Full variable domain (outside the CDR3, taken from reference TRBV30 and TRBJ1-2): SQTIHQWPATLVQPVGSPLSLECTVEGTSNPNLYWYRQAAGRGLQLLFYSVGIGQISSEVPQNLSASRPQDRQFILSSKKLLLSDSGFYLCAWSDPRQGRANYGYTFGSGTRLTVV.

The rearrangement joins TRBV5-1 to TRBJ2-3, with 7 nucleotides matching TRBD2. Losses at the gene ends were 0 bases for V and 2 bases for J; bases not matched to a gene: 6. In germline, CDR1 is SGHRS, CDR2 YFSETQ. The CDR3 consists of 16 residues. CDR3 nucleotides: TGCGCCAGCAGCTTGGGGACTAGGCGGTTCACAGATACGCAGTATTTT. This codes for CASSLGTRRFTDTQYF.

The V gene is TRBV20-1, the J gene TRBJ1-1; D gene unclear. V lost 8 bases and J 2 bases, leaving 9 bases between the germline ends. The CDR3 has 11 residues. Germline-derived CDR1 and CDR2 are DFQATT and SNEGSKA (reference sequence). The CDR3 nucleotides are TGCAGTTCAGTGGTAAACACTGAAGCTTTCTTT. It specifies CSSVVNTEAFF.

The chain links TRBV7-2 to TRBJ2-1, with 9 bases identical to TRBD2. This CDR3 has 14 residues. V dropped 5 bases and J dropped 5; count of bases not matched to a gene: 4. Per germline, CDR1 SGHTA and CDR2 FQGNSA. CDR3 sequence (DNA): TGTGCCAGCAGCCCTCGACTAGCGGACAATGAGCAGTTCTTC. Its protein product is CASSPRLADNEQFF.

V usage is TRBV4-1 and J usage is TRBJ1-2; unclear D gene. Germline V CDR1 and CDR2: MGHRA, YSYEKL. This CDR3 contains 15 residues. V was shortened by 6 bases and J by 2 bases, with 16 bases between the two germline ends. Written as DNA, the CDR3 is TGCGCCAGCAGTTACGGTACGGTGATCAACTATGGCTACACCTTC. It specifies CASSYGTVINYGYTF.

Here the CDR3 reads CSASMGQGYEKLFF. The CDR3 bases are TGCAGTGCTAGTATGGGTCAGGGTTATGAAAAACTGTTTTTT. This chain links TRBV20-1 with TRBJ1-4; perhaps TRBD1 as D (5 bases). Per the germline V gene, CDR1 is DFQATT and CDR2 is SNEGSKA (reference sequence). V was shortened by 3 bases and J by 6 bases, with 14 bases between the two germline ends. CDR3 length equals 14 residues.

The chain links TRBV5-1 to TRBJ2-2; 8 bases fit TRBD1. CDR3 length equals 15 residues. V shed 4 bases, J shed 4 bases, and the junction held 6 bases outside the gene matches. In germline, CDR1 is SGHRS, CDR2 YFSETQ. CDR3 DNA sequence: TGCGCCAGCAGCCTGGACAGGGCCGGCACCGGGGAGCTGTTTTTT. Translating gives CASSLDRAGTGELFF.

The chain employs TRBV29-1 and TRBJ1-1; D is unresolved. CDR1 and CDR2 from the germline V gene are SQVTM and ANQGSEA. V lost 6 bases, J lost 4 bases, and 15 bases lay in between. This CDR3 spans 13 amino acids. Here the CDR3 reads CSVAETLGTEAFF. CDR3 in DNA: TGCAGCGTGGCGGAAACTCTGGGCACTGAAGCTTTCTTT.

This chain connects TRBV28 to TRBJ2-3; possible D gene TRBD1, 5 bases. Germline V CDR1 and CDR2: MDHEN, SYDVKM. Trimming removed 5 bases from V and 3 bases from J, with 6 bases in between. The CDR3 totals 12 residues. The CDR3 sequence is CASSPGTDTQYF. CDR3 DNA: TGTGCCAGCAGTCCAGGGACAGATACGCAGTATTTT.

This rearrangement joins TRBV3-1 (or the pseudogene TRBV3-2) to TRBJ2-1; 10 bases are shared with TRBD2. CDR1 is LGHDT, CDR2 YNNKEL, per germline (reference sequence). This CDR3 spans 20 amino acids. J gave up 1 base and V 0 bases, and 12 bases lay outside the gene matches. CDR3 sequence (DNA): TGTGCCAGCAGCCAAGATTTTAGCGGGGGGACGGAGGGGTCCTACAATGAGCAGTTCTTC. Translation: CASSQDFSGGTEGSYNEQFF.

The rearrangement joins TRBV5-6 to TRBJ2-5; 11 nucleotides match TRBD2. The V and J ends lost 4 bases and 5 bases, in that order; junction bases with no gene match: 13. Germline CDR1 SGHDT, CDR2 YYEEEE. The CDR3 consists of 17 residues. DNA for the CDR3: TGTGCCAGCAGCGCCCTGGTAGCGGGAGGGCCTTGGGAGACCCAGTACTTC. Its translation is CASSALVAGGPWETQYF.

This chain joins TRBV5-6 and TRBJ1-1, with D perhaps matching TRBD1 (5 bases). The CDR3 sequence is 15 residues long. Germline CDR1 and CDR2: SGHDT and YYEEEE. V dropped 4 bases and J dropped 1 base, with 14 bases sitting between them. The CDR3 nucleotides are TGTGCCAGCAGCCGGTGGGCGACAGAGAACACTGAAGCTTTCTTT. As protein: CASSRWATENTEAFF.

The table lists this clone with a count of one. CDR3 in amino acids: CAWSPMNTEAFF. CDR3 DNA sequence: TGTGCCTGGAGCCCCATGAACACTGAAGCTTTCTTT. The genes are TRBV30 and TRBJ1-1; D uncertain. V lost 3 bases and J 0 bases, leaving 5 bases between the germline ends. The germline CDR1 and CDR2 sequences are GTSNPN and SVGIG (reference sequence). The CDR3 covers 12 residues.

J is TRBJ2-5 and V is TRBV6-2 or TRBV6-3; the match to TRBD2 covers 11 bases. J was trimmed by 4 bases and V by 2 bases; bases with no gene match: 9. The CDR3 has 17 residues. The germline V gene has CDR1 MNHEY and CDR2 SVGEGT. The CDR3 DNA is TGTGCCAGCAGTTACCACGCACTAGCGGGAGTCGCAGAGACCCAGTACTTC. As protein: CASSYHALAGVAETQYF.

This rearrangement joins TRBV28 to TRBJ2-1; 12 bases are shared with TRBD2. The germline gives CDR1 MDHEN, CDR2 SYDVKM. The CDR3 has 15 amino acids. Losses at the gene ends were 7 bases for V and 7 bases for J; bases not matched to a gene: 8. CDR3 DNA: TGTGCCAGCACCTCTAGCGGGGGGGGTAAAAATGAGCAGTTCTTC. It encodes CASTSSGGGKNEQFF.

CDR3 region: CASSSGIPVAKNIQYF. The CDR3 region has the DNA TGTGCCAGCAGCTCGGGGATTCCTGTAGCCAAAAACATTCAGTACTTC. V and J are TRBV11-2 and TRBJ2-4, with D possibly being TRBD2 (5 bases). The CDR3 is 16 amino acids. The V end lost 4 bases, the J end lost 0 bases, and 13 bases lay between the germline ends. CDR1 SGHAT and CDR2 FQNNGV come from the germline V gene.

CDR3 protein: CASSQGRGLTEAFF. The CDR3 bases are TGTGCCAGCAGCCAAGGGCGGGGTTTAACTGAAGCTTTCTTT. The chain links TRBV3-1 (or the pseudogene TRBV3-2) to TRBJ1-1; D remains ambiguous. This CDR3 is built from 14 residues. The ends were cut back, 1 base at V and 5 bases at J, with 11 bases in the middle. Germline CDR1 LGHDT, CDR2 YNNKEL (reference sequence).